Listed here is a single T cell receptor beta chain. Antigen specificity is unknown. V was trimmed by 5 bases and J by 7 bases, leaving 10 bases between them. This CDR3 spans 13 amino acids. Germline V gene lookup returns CDR1 KGHDR and CDR2 SFDVKD. This sample stems from a study of esophageal squamous cell carcinoma under preoperative chemotherapy. Time point defined: after preoperative PTX-NDP chemotherapy. Overall study results and limits: After treatment, tumor-infiltrating lymphocytes seemed to come partly from incoming peripheral T cells, not only local changes.

TCRdb reprocessed the PCR reads with MiXCR, giving one entry per CDR3 protein. The sample has around 30,000 distinct CDR3 sequences; less than 65% are singletons. V usage is TRBV24-1 and J usage is TRBJ2-2; D is perhaps TRBD1 or TRBD2 (5 bases each). This sequence was found in a human donor with esophageal squamous cell carcinoma. The donor label of this sample is uncertain. The biological material was taken from a patient given preoperative chemotherapy. The chain's CDR3 is CATSGGGVGELFF. DNA of the CDR3: TGTGCCACCAGTGGTGGGGGTGTCGGGGAGCTGTTTTTT.